The next 28 T cell receptor beta chains were all read from a single sample in a study of blood T cells in healthy people across ages. It was with a sample-barcoded 5' primer and a J-beta primer mix that a second PCR of roughly 6 to 12 cycles was run. Using its own MiXCR run on the 5' RACE reads, TCRdb lists one record per CDR3 protein. The data show over 700,000 distinct CDR3 sequences, around half seen once. Source material: blood. The receptor source for this set is a man aged 80 or over in good health.

V gene TRBV14 combines with J gene TRBJ2-4; weak D call: TRBD1 (5 bases). The germline CDR1 and CDR2 sequences are SGHDN and FVKESK. The CDR3 is 15 amino acids. Trimming removed 4 bases at V and 8 bases at J, with 18 bases between. The CDR3 DNA follows: TGTGCCAGCAGCCCCCGAACAGGTGATTTGGACATTCAGTACTTC. It codes for CASSPRTGDLDIQYF.

This clonotype was counted a few times. The chain has TRBV20-1 and TRBJ2-1, with TRBD2 as a possible D gene (5 bases). This CDR3 spans 16 amino acids. The germline gives CDR1 DFQATT, CDR2 SNEGSKA (reference sequence). V was trimmed by 1 base and J by 3 bases, leaving 16 bases between them. CDR3 in amino acids: CSARAGYGLFYNEQFF. The CDR3 DNA follows: TGCAGTGCTAGAGCGGGATATGGACTCTTCTACAATGAGCAGTTCTTC.

This sequence joins TRBV6-2 or TRBV6-3 and TRBJ2-1; 9 bases line up with TRBD2. V was pared by 2 bases and J by 0 bases, with 11 bases of the junction left unmatched. The CDR3 totals 19 residues. Looked up from germline, CDR1 is MNHEY and CDR2 is SVGEGT. CDR3 sequence: CASSYRERGAGSSYNEQFF. The CDR3 DNA follows: TGTGCCAGCAGTTACAGGGAGCGGGGGGCCGGGAGCTCCTACAATGAGCAGTTCTTC.

This clonotype has only a few counts. The chain joins TRBV9 to TRBJ2-3; TRBD2 might be the D (5 bases). Germline lookup yields CDR1 SGDLS and CDR2 YYNGEE. CDR3 length: 14 amino acids. V shed 0 bases and J shed 3 bases, with 8 bases lying between them. The DNA of the CDR3 is TGTGCCAGCAGCGTAGCGGGATGGACAGATACGCAGTATTTT. It is translated as CASSVAGWTDTQYF.

This chain links TRBV4-2 with TRBJ2-1; perhaps TRBD2 as D (6 bases). The J call may not be correct, given that the DNA end is closer to TRBJ2-7. Per germline, CDR1 LGHNA and CDR2 YNFKEQ. This CDR3 is built from 16 residues. CDR3 sequence reads: CASSREEGFSQYEQYF. As DNA, the CDR3 is TGTGCCAGCAGCCGGGAGGAGGGTTTCAGTCAATACGAGCAGTACTTC.

The chain has TRBV19 and TRBJ2-7, with 9 bases that match TRBD1. Trimming removed 5 bases from V and 2 bases from J; junction bases left unmatched: 7. The germline gives CDR1 LNHDA, CDR2 SQIVND (reference sequence). This CDR3 has 15 amino acids. The CDR3 nucleotides are TGTGCCAGTAGTTACTCCGGGACAGGGACCTACGAGCAGTACTTC. Translated, it gives CASSYSGTGTYEQYF.

The DNA for the CDR3 is TGCAGTGCTAGGGACACCTACACAGATACGCAGTATTTT. As protein: CSARDTYTDTQYF. The chain has TRBV20-1 and TRBJ2-3; TRBD1 is a possible D gene (5 bases). Trimming left V 3 bases short and J 2 bases short, with 9 bases between. This CDR3 contains 13 residues. From germline, CDR1 is DFQATT and CDR2 SNEGSKA (reference sequence).

V usage is TRBV7-2 and J usage is TRBJ2-7; D unresolved. The CDR3 consists of 13 residues. With 0 bases removed from V and 6 bases from J, the gap between germline ends came to 9 bases. The germline V gene has CDR1 SGHTA and CDR2 FQGNSA. CDR3 region: CASSLAGYGEQYF. CDR3 bases: TGTGCCAGCAGCTTAGCAGGGTATGGCGAGCAGTACTTC.

This chain joins TRBV7-9 and TRBJ1-6; D is ambiguous. The CDR3 consists of 12 residues. The V and J ends lost 1 base and 9 bases respectively, with 4 bases between them. From germline, CDR1 is SEHNR and CDR2 FQNEAQ (reference sequence). Written as DNA, the CDR3 is TGTGCCAGCAGCTTAGAGTCTTCACCCCTCCACTTT. Protein product: CASSLESSPLHF.

The rearrangement uses TRBV28 and TRBJ2-3, with TRBD1 identical over 9 bases. The germline V gene has CDR1 MDHEN and CDR2 SYDVKM. CDR3 size: 14 residues. With V trimmed by 6 bases and J by 6 bases, 7 bases remained unmatched. The CDR3 DNA reads as TGTGCCAGCAGACGGACAGGGGTGGGTGATACGCAGTATTTT. It encodes CASRRTGVGDTQYF.

This clonotype has just a few counts. The gene calls are TRBV6-2 or TRBV6-3 and TRBJ2-5, with D tentatively TRBD1 (5 bases). V was pared by 2 bases and J by 5 bases, with 6 bases between. Germline-derived CDR1 and CDR2 are MNHEY and SVGEGT. There are 12 residues in the CDR3. CDR3 residues: CASSYPGETQYF. The CDR3 DNA sequence: TGTGCCAGCAGTTACCCAGGGGAGACCCAGTACTTC.

This clonotype was seen a handful of times. The chain employs TRBV18 and TRBJ2-1; no firm D call. Trimming took 1 base from V and 10 from J, leaving 8 bases between them. Per germline, CDR1 KGHSH and CDR2 LQKENI. This CDR3 has 12 amino acids. CDR3 sequence (DNA): TGTGCCAGCTCACCACTGATGGGGGAGCAGTTCTTC. Its protein is CASSPLMGEQFF.

The chain has TRBV5-1 and TRBJ2-7, with 10 bases identical to TRBD2. Germline V gene sequence: CDR1 SGHRS, CDR2 YFSETQ. Trimming removed 7 bases from V and 6 bases from J; junction bases left unmatched: 13. CDR3 size: 15 residues. The CDR3 protein is CASEPGLAPSPEQYF. In DNA, the CDR3 is TGCGCCAGCGAGCCGGGACTAGCGCCCTCGCCCGAGCAGTACTTC.

This chain connects TRBV7-9 to TRBJ2-7, with 7 bases lining up with TRBD1. The CDR3 loop spans 14 amino acids. Germline V gene lookup returns CDR1 SEHNR and CDR2 FQNEAQ (reference sequence). J was trimmed by 2 bases and V by 5 bases; bases with no gene match: 6. Here the CDR3 reads CASSRTGTAYEQYF. In DNA, the CDR3 is TGTGCCAGCAGCCGGACCGGGACAGCCTACGAGCAGTACTTC.

This clonotype was counted a few times. The chain is built from TRBV25-1 and TRBJ1-2, with TRBD1 identical over 8 bases. J lost 6 bases, V lost 2 bases, and 11 bases had no gene match. Germline values: CDR1 MGHDK, CDR2 SYGVNS. This CDR3 comprises 16 residues. The CDR3 reads CASSELKAGGADGYTF. CDR3 sequence (DNA): TGTGCCAGCAGTGAACTAAAGGCAGGGGGCGCGGATGGCTACACCTTC.

This clonotype was seen a handful of times. The chain employs TRBV11-2 and TRBJ2-1; 8 positions match TRBD1. V was clipped by 5 bases and J by 7 bases; unmatched bases: 7. Germline V gene data show CDR1 as SGHAT and CDR2 as FQNNGV. The CDR3 sequence is 14 residues long. The CDR3 region is CASSPDRVSNEQFF. For the CDR3, the DNA is TGTGCCAGCAGCCCGGACAGGGTGTCAAATGAGCAGTTCTTC.

A remark on this clonotype: The junction shows a germline mismatch at one end, possibly a read error. The chain links TRBV7-2 to TRBJ2-6, with D uncertain. The germline V gene has CDR1 SGHTA and CDR2 FQGNSA. The CDR3 consists of 14 residues. The CDR3 here is CASSLASGTNVLTF. DNA of the CDR3: TGTGCCAGCAGCTTGGCGAGTGGGACCAACGTCCTGACTTTC.

The chain is built from TRBV18 and TRBJ2-4, with TRBD2 identical over 10 bases. With 2 bases clipped from V and 3 bases from J, the junction kept 4 bases outside the gene matches. The CDR3 runs to 16 residues. CDR1 is KGHSH and CDR2 is LQKENI in the germline V gene. This CDR3 reads CASSPSSGSGKNIQYF. The DNA of the CDR3 is TGTGCCAGCTCACCATCTAGCGGGAGTGGCAAAAACATTCAGTACTTC.

This clonotype has more than one count but fewer than ten. V is TRBV20-1 and J is TRBJ2-7, with TRBD2 identical over 9 bases. J was trimmed by 3 bases and V by 4 bases; bases with no gene match: 13. Germline CDR1 DFQATT, CDR2 SNEGSKA (reference sequence). The CDR3 extends over 16 amino acids. CDR3 in amino acids: CSATAGTSFIRYEQYF. The CDR3 DNA reads as TGCAGTGCTACAGCCGGGACTAGCTTTATACGCTACGAGCAGTACTTC.

CDR3 residues: CASSYSIGGSYNSPLHF. CDR3 nucleotides: TGTGCCAGCAGTTACTCGATCGGGGGATCCTATAATTCACCCCTCCACTTT. The chain joins TRBV6-5 to TRBJ1-6; D perhaps matches TRBD1 (5 bases). CDR1 is MNHEY and CDR2 is SVGAGI in the germline V gene. V lost 0 bases and J lost 1, with 10 bases in between. This CDR3 comprises 17 residues.

This clonotype showed up just a few times. The chain combines TRBV27 with TRBJ1-5; D is perhaps TRBD1 (5 bases). Germline V gene lookup returns CDR1 MNHEY and CDR2 SMNVEV (reference sequence). The CDR3 loop spans 14 amino acids. The V end was cut by 6 bases, the J end by 6 bases, with 15 bases between. The CDR3 loop is CASRSTGWSQPQHF. For the CDR3, the DNA is TGTGCCAGCAGATCTACAGGATGGAGTCAGCCCCAGCATTTT.

This clonotype appeared a few times. V is TRBV6-5 and J is TRBJ1-1; D is possibly TRBD1 (5 bases). Trimming cost V 3 bases and J 8 bases, with 10 bases left between them. The CDR3 loop spans 12 amino acids. Germline assignment: CDR1 MNHEY and CDR2 SVGAGI. CDR3 sequence: CASSYGGTEAFF. CDR3 sequence (DNA): TGTGCCAGCAGTTATGGGGGGACCGAAGCTTTCTTT.

This chain connects TRBV20-1 to TRBJ2-3, with unresolved D. The CDR3 spans 11 residues. The V and J ends lost 3 bases and 14 bases respectively, with 15 bases between them. CDR1 DFQATT and CDR2 SNEGSKA come from the germline V gene (reference sequence). The CDR3 protein is CSARGVGYAYF. In nucleotides, the CDR3 is TGCAGTGCTAGGGGCGTTGGATACGCGTATTTT.

The chain has TRBV4-2 and TRBJ2-6; D is possibly TRBD2 (6 bases). Germline V gene data show CDR1 as LGHNA and CDR2 as YNFKEQ. Trimming left V 1 base short and J 3 bases short, with 13 bases between. The length of the CDR3 is 17 residues. The CDR3 region is CASSQVGPTSGANVLTF. The DNA for the CDR3 is TGTGCCAGCAGCCAAGTCGGACCGACTAGTGGGGCCAACGTCCTGACTTTC.

The rearrangement links TRBV12-3 or TRBV12-4 to TRBJ2-7, with D hard to call. The V gene lost 6 bases and the J gene lost 3 bases, with 15 bases spanning the gap. The CDR3 is 14 residues long. The DNA for the CDR3 is TGTGCCAGCAGGCCGGGCCCAGATCACTACGAGCAGTACTTC. Translated: CASRPGPDHYEQYF.

This chain connects TRBV5-1 to TRBJ1-6, with a weak D call TRBD1 (5 bases). Trimming took off 1 base at V and 8 bases at J, with 13 bases between the two ends. The CDR3 contains 15 residues. Germline V gene sequence: CDR1 SGHRS, CDR2 YFSETQ. The CDR3 sequence: CASSLSGEVDSPLHF. CDR3 coding DNA: TGCGCCAGCAGCTTGTCGGGGGAGGTCGATTCACCCCTCCACTTT.

This clonotype is a singleton in its sample. V is TRBV2 and J is TRBJ1-6; TRBD1 matches 9 bases. With 6 bases clipped from V and 8 bases from J, the junction kept 11 bases outside the gene matches. Germline assignment: CDR1 SNHLY and CDR2 FYNNEI. The length of the CDR3 is 16 residues. The DNA of the CDR3 is TGTGCCAGCAGCCAAGAACAGGGGGCGTCGGATTCACCCCTCCACTTT. Its translation is CASSQEQGASDSPLHF.

The CDR3 nucleotides read TGTGCCAGCAGCTGGGGGACAGGGGTATCCGAGCAGTACTTC. It specifies CASSWGTGVSEQYF. This sequence joins TRBV7-8 and TRBJ2-7; 10 nucleotides agree with TRBD1. This CDR3 region has 14 residues. Germline CDR1 and CDR2: SGHVS and FQNEAQ. V lost 4 bases to trimming and J lost 6 bases; unmatched junction nucleotides: 6. The complete variable domain, with remaining parts taken from reference TRBV7-8 and TRBJ2-7, reads GAGVSQSPRYKVAKRGQDVALRCDPISGHVSLFWYQQALGQGPEFLTYFQNEAQLDKSGLPSDRFFAERPEGSVSTLKIQRTQQEDSAVYLCASSWGTGVSEQYFGPGTRLTVT.